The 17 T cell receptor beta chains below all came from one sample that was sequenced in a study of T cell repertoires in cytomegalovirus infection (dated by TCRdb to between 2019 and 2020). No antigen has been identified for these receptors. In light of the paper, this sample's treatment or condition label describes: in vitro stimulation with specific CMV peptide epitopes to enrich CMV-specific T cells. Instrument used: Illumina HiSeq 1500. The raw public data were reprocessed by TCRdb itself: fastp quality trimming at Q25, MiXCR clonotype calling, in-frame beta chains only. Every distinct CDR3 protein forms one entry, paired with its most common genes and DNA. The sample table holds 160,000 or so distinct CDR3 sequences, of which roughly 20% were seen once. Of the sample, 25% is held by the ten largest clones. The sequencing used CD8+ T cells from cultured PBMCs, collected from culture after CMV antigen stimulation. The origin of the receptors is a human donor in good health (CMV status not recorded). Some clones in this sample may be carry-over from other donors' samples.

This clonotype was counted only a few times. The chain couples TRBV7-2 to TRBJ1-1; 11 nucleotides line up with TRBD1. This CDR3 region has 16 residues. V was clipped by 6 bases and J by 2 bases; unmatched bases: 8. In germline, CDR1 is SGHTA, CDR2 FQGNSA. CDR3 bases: TGTGCCAGCAGTCGGGGACAGGGGGGAACCAACACTGAAGCTTTCTTT. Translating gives CASSRGQGGTNTEAFF.

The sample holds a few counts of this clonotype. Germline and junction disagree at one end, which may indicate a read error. Written as DNA, the CDR3 is TGTGCTAGCAGCTTAGTGAGGGGACTCGCCGGGGAGCTGTTTTTT. Translating it yields CASSLVRGLAGELFF. This chain uses TRBV7-6 with TRBJ2-2, with a tentative D call TRBD2 (6 bases). The length of the CDR3 is 15 residues. Germline V gene sequence: CDR1 SGHVS, CDR2 FNYEAQ.

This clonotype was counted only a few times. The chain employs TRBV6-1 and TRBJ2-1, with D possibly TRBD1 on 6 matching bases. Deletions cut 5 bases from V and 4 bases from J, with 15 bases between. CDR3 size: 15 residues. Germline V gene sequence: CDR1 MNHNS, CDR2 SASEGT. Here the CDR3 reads CASSTPTTGYNEQFF. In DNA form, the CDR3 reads TGTGCCAGCAGTACACCAACGACAGGTTACAATGAGCAGTTCTTC.

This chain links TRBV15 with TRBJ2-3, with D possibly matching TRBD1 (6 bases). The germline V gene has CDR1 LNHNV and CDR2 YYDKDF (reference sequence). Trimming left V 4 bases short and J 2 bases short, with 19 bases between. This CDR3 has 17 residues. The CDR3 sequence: CATSTLYREIVTDTQYF. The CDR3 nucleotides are TGTGCCACCAGCACTTTGTACAGGGAGATTGTCACAGATACGCAGTATTTT.

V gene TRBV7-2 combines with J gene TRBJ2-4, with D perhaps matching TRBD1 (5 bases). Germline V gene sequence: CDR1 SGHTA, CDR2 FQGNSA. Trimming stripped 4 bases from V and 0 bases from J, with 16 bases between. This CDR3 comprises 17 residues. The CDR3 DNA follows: TGTGCCAGCAGCTCTCCATCGACAGATCTAGCCAAAAACATTCAGTACTTC. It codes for CASSSPSTDLAKNIQYF.

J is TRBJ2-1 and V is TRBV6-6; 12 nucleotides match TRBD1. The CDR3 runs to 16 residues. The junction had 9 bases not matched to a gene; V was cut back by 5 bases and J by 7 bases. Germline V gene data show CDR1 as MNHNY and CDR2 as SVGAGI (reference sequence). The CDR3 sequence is CASSGGGTGGRNEQFF. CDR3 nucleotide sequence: TGTGCCAGCAGTGGAGGCGGGACAGGGGGCCGGAATGAGCAGTTCTTC.

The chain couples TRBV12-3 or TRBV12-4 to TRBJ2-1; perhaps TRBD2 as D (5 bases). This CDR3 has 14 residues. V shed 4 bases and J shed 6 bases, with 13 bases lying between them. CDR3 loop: CASSSILGPNEQFF. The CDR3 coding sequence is TGTGCCAGCAGTTCCATACTAGGACCCAATGAGCAGTTCTTC.

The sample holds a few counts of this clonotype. CDR3 DNA: TGTGCCAGCACGTACCAAGAGACCCAGTACTTC. Translated: CASTYQETQYF. The rearrangement links TRBV27 to TRBJ2-5; no clear D. There are 11 residues in the CDR3. Germline CDR1 and CDR2: MNHEY and SMNVEV (reference sequence). V was trimmed by 7 bases and J by 0 bases, leaving 3 bases between them.

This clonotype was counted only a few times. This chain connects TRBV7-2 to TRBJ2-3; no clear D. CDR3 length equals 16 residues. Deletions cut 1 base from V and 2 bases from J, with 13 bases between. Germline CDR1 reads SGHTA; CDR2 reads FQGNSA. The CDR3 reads CASSLGGALTTDTQYF. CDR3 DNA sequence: TGTGCCAGCAGCTTAGGCGGCGCCTTGACCACAGATACGCAGTATTTT.

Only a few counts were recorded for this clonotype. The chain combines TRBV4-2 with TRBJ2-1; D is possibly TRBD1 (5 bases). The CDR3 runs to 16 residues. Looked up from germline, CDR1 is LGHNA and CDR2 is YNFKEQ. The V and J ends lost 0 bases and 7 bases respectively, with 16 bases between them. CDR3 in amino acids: CASSQEMGLEKNEQFF. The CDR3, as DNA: TGTGCCAGCAGCCAAGAGATGGGGCTTGAGAAGAATGAGCAGTTCTTC.

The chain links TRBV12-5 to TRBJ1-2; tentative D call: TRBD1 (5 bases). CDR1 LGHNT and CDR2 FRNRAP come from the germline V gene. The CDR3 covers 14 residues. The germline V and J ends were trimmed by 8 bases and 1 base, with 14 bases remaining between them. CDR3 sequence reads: CASRGPEVNYGYTF. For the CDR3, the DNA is TGTGCTAGTCGGGGACCGGAGGTTAACTATGGCTACACCTTC.

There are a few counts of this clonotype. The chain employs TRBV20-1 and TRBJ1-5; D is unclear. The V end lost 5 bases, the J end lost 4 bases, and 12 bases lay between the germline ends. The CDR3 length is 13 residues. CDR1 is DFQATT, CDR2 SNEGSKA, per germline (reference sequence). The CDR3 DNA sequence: TGCAGTGCTCTAGAATTTGGGAATCAGCCCCAGCATTTT. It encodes CSALEFGNQPQHF.

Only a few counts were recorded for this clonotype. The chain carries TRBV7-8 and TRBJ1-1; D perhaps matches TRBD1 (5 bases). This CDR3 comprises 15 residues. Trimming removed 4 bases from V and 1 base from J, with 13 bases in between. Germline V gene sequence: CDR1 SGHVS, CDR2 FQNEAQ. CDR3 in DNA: TGTGCCAGCAGCTCTTCTCGTGACAGGAACACTGAAGCTTTCTTT. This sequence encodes CASSSSRDRNTEAFF. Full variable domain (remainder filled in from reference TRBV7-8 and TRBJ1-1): GAGVSQSPRYKVAKRGQDVALRCDPISGHVSLFWYQQALGQGPEFLTYFQNEAQLDKSGLPSDRFFAERPEGSVSTLKIQRTQQEDSAVYLCASSSSRDRNTEAFFGQGTRLTVV.

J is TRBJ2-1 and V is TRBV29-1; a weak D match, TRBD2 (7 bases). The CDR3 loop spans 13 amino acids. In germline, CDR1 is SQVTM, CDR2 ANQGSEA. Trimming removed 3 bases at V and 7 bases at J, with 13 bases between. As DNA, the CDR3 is TGCAGCGTTGAGTGGGAGGGGGTGAATGAGCAGTTCTTC. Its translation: CSVEWEGVNEQFF.

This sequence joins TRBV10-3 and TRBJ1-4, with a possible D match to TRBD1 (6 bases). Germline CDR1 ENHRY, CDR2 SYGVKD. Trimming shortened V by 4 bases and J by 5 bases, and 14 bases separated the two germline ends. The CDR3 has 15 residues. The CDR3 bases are TGTGCCATCAGTGGCTCACAGGGATGGAATGAAAAACTGTTTTTT. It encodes CAISGSQGWNEKLFF.

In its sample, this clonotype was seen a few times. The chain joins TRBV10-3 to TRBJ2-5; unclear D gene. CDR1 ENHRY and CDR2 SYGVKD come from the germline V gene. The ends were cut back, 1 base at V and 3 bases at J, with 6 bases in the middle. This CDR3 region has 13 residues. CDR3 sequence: CAISELMEETQYF. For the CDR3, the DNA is TGTGCCATCAGTGAGTTGATGGAAGAGACCCAGTACTTC.

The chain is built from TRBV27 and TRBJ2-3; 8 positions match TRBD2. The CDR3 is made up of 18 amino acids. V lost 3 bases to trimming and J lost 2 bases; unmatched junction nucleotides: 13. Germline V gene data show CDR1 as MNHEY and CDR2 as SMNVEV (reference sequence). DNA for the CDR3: TGTGCCAGCAGTTTGGGGGGGGTAGCGGGGACCTTCACAGATACGCAGTATTTT. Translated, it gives CASSLGGVAGTFTDTQYF.